This entry describes one T cell receptor beta chain. Assay used: immunoSEQ multiplex PCR; TCRdb lists only in-frame clones, some missing. The sample carries 100,000 to 120,000 clones, about four fifths recorded once. The entry originates in a study of blood T cell repertoires in COVID-19. The V end was cut by 9 bases, the J end by 8 bases, with 19 bases between. This CDR3 is 14 amino acids long. CDR1 is LNHDA and CDR2 is SQIVND in the germline V gene (reference sequence). The rearrangement joins TRBV19 to TRBJ1-4; D gene ambiguous. The origin of this receptor is an elderly woman with acute or convalescent COVID-19. Sequenced input: peripheral blood. The CDR3 DNA is TGTGCCAGCGCCCCATTCCGAGGAGTCGAAAAACTGTTTTTT. Translating it yields CASAPFRGVEKLFF.